Listed below are T cell receptor beta chains from one sample, sequenced in a study of blood T cell repertoires in COVID-19. TCRdb keeps only in-frame clones here, not all; method: immunoSEQ multiplex PCR. The data contain 400,000 to 450,000 clones, 70% to 90% of them singletons. The sequenced material came from peripheral blood. The receptors here all came from a woman in her forties or fifties with COVID-19, enrolled during active disease. The CDR3 runs from the conserved cysteine through the conserved F or W. The order of the fields is V gene, clone size, J gene, CDR3 protein. Clone size is stated in some rows and not others, as once, few, many or a class when expanded.

>TRBV4-1|.|TRBJ1-1
CASRVSEDSSLSAFF
>TRBV9|.|TRBJ1-2
CASSAQGAAANYGYTF
>TRBV20-1|.|TRBJ2-5
CSAPVQETQYF
>TRBV7-3|.|TRBJ2-1
CASSLGLSGEQFF
>TRBV3-1/TRBV3-2|.|TRBJ2-2
CASSQEIGGEELFF
>TRBV9|.|TRBJ2-3
CASSVGGGAVTDTQYF
>TRBV11-2|.|TRBJ2-2
CASSSDTGELFF
>TRBV18|once|TRBJ1-4
CASSPLSSSNEKLFF
>TRBV6-5|.|TRBJ1-2
CASRLRQGVYTF
>TRBV2|.|TRBJ2-2
CASRQYRASTGELFF
>TRBV29-1|.|TRBJ2-7
CSVERWAGGTEQYF
>TRBV5-5|.|TRBJ2-7
CASSLVPGDEQYF
>TRBV24-1|.|TRBJ2-1
CATSDTSGGAFYEQFF
>TRBV5-1|.|TRBJ1-5
CASSFNSNQPQHF
>TRBV9|.|TRBJ1-2
CASSGRTGGYYGYTF
>TRBV4-1|.|TRBJ1-2
CASSQEAGLSYTF
>TRBV6-5|once|TRBJ1-1
CASTPGRNTEAFF
>TRBV28|.|TRBJ1-1
CASRSIRLRGPEAFF
>TRBV9|.|TRBJ2-1
CASSVVGSSYNEQFF
>TRBV7-8|.|TRBJ1-1
CASSLVQGNTEAFF
>TRBV5-8|.|TRBJ1-5
CASSPRQGGNQPQHF
>TRBV3-1/TRBV3-2|.|TRBJ1-5
CASSFGTGSGQPQHF
>TRBV11-2|few|TRBJ2-7
CASSPVGSEQYF